Listed below are T cell receptor beta chains from one sample, sequenced in a study of post-analysis software for immune sequencing data. TCRdb re-called the PCR reads through MiXCR, storing one row per CDR3 protein. Here the sample spans fewer than 550,000 distinct CDR3 sequences, 30% to 40% being singletons. The sequenced sample consisted of blood. These receptors were collected from a girl between 2 and 17 years old with multiple sclerosis. CDR3s include the opening cysteine and the closing phenylalanine or tryptophan.

-,TRBV5-1,CASSPAGARDIQYF
TRBJ2-3,TRBV20-1,CSARRQGPTDTQYF
TRBJ2-3,TRBV2,CASTQGVFTDTQYF
TRBJ2-1,TRBV20-1,CSARDPPSGYNEQFF
TRBJ2-7,TRBV5-1,CPSSWGTGVSYEQYF
TRBJ1-2,TRBV4-1,CASSQGRTSANYGYTF
TRBJ2-1,TRBV7-6,CASSLDGGRLYNEQFF
TRBJ1-1,TRBV2,CASSEFGGANTEAFF
TRBJ2-1,TRBV24-1,CATSDPGTGHYNEQFF
TRBJ2-5,TRBV24-1,CATSDGPEVHQETQYF
TRBJ2-5,TRBV7-2,CASSPDALETQYF
TRBJ1-2,TRBV5-5,CASSLAVQGNYGYTF
TRBJ2-1,TRBV5-1,CASSLVPTGVRYNEQFF
TRBJ2-5,TRBV5-5,CASSGPMDNQETQYF
TRBJ1-2,TRBV6-1,CASSLNGGGYTF
TRBJ2-5,TRBV10-3,CAISADLEETQYF
-,TRBV3-1,CASSRTGTHNEQYF
TRBJ2-3,TRBV5-6,CASSLAGGVTDTQYF
TRBJ2-5,TRBV6-6,CASSYPVGVENEQYF
TRBJ2-3,TRBV20-1,CSGAGETTTDTQYF
TRBJ2-7,TRBV6-5,CASSDRTGGFYEQYF